This T cell receptor (beta chain) was sequenced during a study of T-cell reconstitution after alpha-beta-depleted transplantation in children. This clonotype occurred many times. Preparation of the TCRbeta library used unique molecular identifiers. MiXCR was run by TCRdb on the PCR reads, yielding one entry per CDR3 protein. The sample carries about 500,000 distinct CDR3 sequences, over 9.5% recorded once. This TCR came from a female patient aged 2 to 10 who had a stem cell transplant for aplastic anemia, so the T cells may come from the graft donor. The specimen comprised PBMCs, mostly from graft donor cells, sampled 180 days after TCRalphabeta/CD19-depleted stem cell transplant.

CDR3 sequence reads: CSVAPTGTGGNTIYF. CDR3 DNA: TGCAGCGTTGCACCCACGGGGACAGGGGGAAACACCATATATTTT. The V call is TRBV29-1, the J call TRBJ1-3; TRBD1 matches at 9 bases. The germline V gene encodes CDR1 SQVTM and CDR2 ANQGSEA. This CDR3 is built from 15 residues. Trimming removed 4 bases from V and 4 bases from J; junction bases left unmatched: 8. Filled out from reference TRBV29-1 and TRBJ1-3, the complete variable domain reads SAVISQKPSRDICQRGTSLTIQCQVDSQVTMMFWYRQQPGQSLTLIATANQGSEATYESGFVIDKFPISRPNLTFSTLTVSNMSPEDSSIYLCSVAPTGTGGNTIYFGEGSWLTVV.